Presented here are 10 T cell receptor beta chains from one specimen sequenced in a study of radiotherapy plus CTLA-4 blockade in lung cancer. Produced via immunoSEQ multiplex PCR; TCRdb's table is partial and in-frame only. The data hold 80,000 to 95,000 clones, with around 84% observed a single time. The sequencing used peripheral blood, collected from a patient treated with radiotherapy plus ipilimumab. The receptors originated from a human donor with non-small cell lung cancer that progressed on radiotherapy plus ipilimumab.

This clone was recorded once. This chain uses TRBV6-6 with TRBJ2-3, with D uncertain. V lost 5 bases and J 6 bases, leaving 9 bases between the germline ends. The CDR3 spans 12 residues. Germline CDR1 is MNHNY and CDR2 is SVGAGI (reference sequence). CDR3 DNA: TGTGCCAGCAGTCCCCGGTCGGATACGCAGTATTTT. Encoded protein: CASSPRSDTQYF.

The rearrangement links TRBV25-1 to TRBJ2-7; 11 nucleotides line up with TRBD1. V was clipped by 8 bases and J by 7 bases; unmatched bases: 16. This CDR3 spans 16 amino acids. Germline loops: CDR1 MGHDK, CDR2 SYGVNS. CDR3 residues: CASPRTGQGGKSEQYV. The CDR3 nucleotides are TGTGCCAGCCCCCGAACGGGACAGGGGGGGAAGAGTGAGCAGTACGTC.

The DNA of the CDR3 is TGCAGTGCTCAAGAAGACTACGAGCAGTACGTC. As protein: CSAQEDYEQYV. The J gene is TRBJ2-7, the V gene TRBV20-1; D is undetermined. Germline CDR1 DFQATT, CDR2 SNEGSKA (reference sequence). The germline V and J ends were trimmed by 5 bases and 3 bases, with 8 bases remaining between them. The CDR3 covers 11 residues.

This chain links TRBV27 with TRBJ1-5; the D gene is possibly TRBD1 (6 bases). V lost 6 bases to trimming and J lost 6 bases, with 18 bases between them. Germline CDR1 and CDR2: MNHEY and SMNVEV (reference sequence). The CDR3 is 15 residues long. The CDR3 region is CASSLTGWNAQPQHF. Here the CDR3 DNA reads TGTGCCAGCAGCCTTACAGGGTGGAACGCTCAGCCCCAGCATTTT.

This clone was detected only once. Written as DNA, the CDR3 is TGCGCCAGCAGTCAAATTAAGGACACAAATGAAGCTTTCTTT. It translates to CASSQIKDTNEAFF. The chain is built from TRBV4-1 and TRBJ1-1, with D maybe TRBD1 (5 bases). The V end was cut by 6 bases, the J end by 7 bases, with 18 bases between. The CDR3 contains 14 residues. The V gene's germline CDR1 is MGHRA and CDR2 YSYEKL.

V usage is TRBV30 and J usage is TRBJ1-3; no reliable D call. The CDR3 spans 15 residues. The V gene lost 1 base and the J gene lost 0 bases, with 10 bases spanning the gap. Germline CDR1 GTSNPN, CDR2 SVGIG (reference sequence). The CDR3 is CAWSATQSSGNTIYF. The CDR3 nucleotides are TGTGCCTGGAGTGCCACCCAGAGCTCTGGAAACACCATATATTTT.

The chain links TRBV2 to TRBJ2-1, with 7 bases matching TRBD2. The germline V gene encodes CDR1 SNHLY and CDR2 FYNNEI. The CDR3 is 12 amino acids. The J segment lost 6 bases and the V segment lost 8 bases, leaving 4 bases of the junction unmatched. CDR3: CASGGGPNEQFF. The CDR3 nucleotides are TGTGCCAGCGGCGGGGGACCCAATGAGCAGTTCTTC.

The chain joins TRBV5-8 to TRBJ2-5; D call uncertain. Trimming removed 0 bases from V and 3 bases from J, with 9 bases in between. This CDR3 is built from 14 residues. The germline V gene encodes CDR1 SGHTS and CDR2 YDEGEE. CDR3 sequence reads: CASSLVTVEETQYF. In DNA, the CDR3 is TGTGCCAGCAGCTTGGTAACGGTTGAAGAGACCCAGTACTTC.

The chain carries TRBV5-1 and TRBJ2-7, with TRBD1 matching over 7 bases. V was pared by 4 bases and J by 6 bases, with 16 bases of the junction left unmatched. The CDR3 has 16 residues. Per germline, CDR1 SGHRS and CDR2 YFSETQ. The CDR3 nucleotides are TGCGCCAGCAGCCCTGGATCCCGACAGGGCCAGGGCGAGCAGTACTTC. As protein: CASSPGSRQGQGEQYF.

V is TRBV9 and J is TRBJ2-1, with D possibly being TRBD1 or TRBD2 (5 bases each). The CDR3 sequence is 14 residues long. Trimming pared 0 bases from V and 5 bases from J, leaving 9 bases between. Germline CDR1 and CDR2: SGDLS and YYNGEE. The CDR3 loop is CASSVGGPDNEQFF. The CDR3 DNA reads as TGTGCCAGCAGCGTAGGGGGACCAGACAATGAGCAGTTCTTC.